This TCR beta chain was found in a study of lymphopenia after photon versus proton radiotherapy. Points on this clone: The antigen remains unidentified.

The CDR3 has 15 amino acids. V was pared by 3 bases and J by 0 bases, with 12 bases between. Germline values: CDR1 LNHDA, CDR2 SQIVND (reference sequence). Points from the study as a whole: After the lymphocyte nadir, photon-treated repertoires showed oligoclonal expansion, especially of CD8+ Temra cells. Proton therapy kept repertoires fairly stable, unlike photons, which gained effector/memory cells.

TCRdb's copy holds only in-frame clones and misses some; the assay was immunoSEQ multiplex PCR. The repertoire consists of about 42,000 clones, with approximately 83% occurring once and the leading ten covering roughly 23%. The sequencing used peripheral blood, collected from a patient treated with proton-based radiotherapy. This receptor was identified in a woman in her sixties or seventies with pancreatic cancer. The chain carries TRBV19 and TRBJ2-7; D possibly corresponds to TRBD2 (5 bases). CDR3 DNA: TGTGCCAGTAGTATCGGCGGTGGGAGCTCCTACGAGCAGTACTTC. This gives the protein CASSIGGGSSYEQYF.